This T cell receptor beta chain was observed in a study of T cells after posttransplantation cyclophosphamide. Points from the study as a whole: Later post-transplant blood repertoires were often dominated by donor CD8+ memory clones. Blood and skin or GI T cell repertoires showed limited TRB overlap.

Ten or more counts support this clone. Antigen specificity is unknown. On the day of bone marrow donation, the related graft donor provided peripheral blood. Germline-derived CDR1 and CDR2 are MDHEN and SYDVKM. V was pared by 1 base and J by 7 bases, with 14 bases between. This CDR3 has 14 residues. Measured with immunoSEQ multiplex PCR; TCRdb has only the in-frame clones, and not every one. The sample holds about 39,000 clones, and no clone turns up only once. The sequenced sample consisted of PBMCs. The chain uses TRBV28 and TRBJ2-7; no reliable D call. The TCR sequence derives from a woman between 50 and 59 years old in good health and a related stem cell transplant donor. CDR3 nucleotides: TGTGCCAGCAGTTTATCAGGTTCCTTTGGGGAGCAGTACTTC. Amino acids: CASSLSGSFGEQYF.